The present entry profiles one T cell receptor beta chain with its context. One base away lies a much larger clone, so this may be a sequencing read error. The CDR3 end shows no conserved phenylalanine or tryptophan, and so a read error is likely. The data derive from a study of CDR3 diversity in severe acne. In TCRdb, the PCR reads were re-called with MiXCR into one record per CDR3 protein. The sample consists of about 90,000 distinct CDR3 sequences, around 50% of them appearing once. V gave up 0 bases and J gave up 4 bases, with 16 bases separating them. The CDR3 loop spans 16 amino acids. From germline, CDR1 is WSHSY and CDR2 SAAADI.

V is TRBV10-2 and J is TRBJ2-7; D is ambiguous. Sequenced material: blood. This clonotype originated in a male donor with severe acne vulgaris. Here the CDR3 reads CASSESTWFSFYEQYS. The CDR3 bases are TGCGCCAGCAGTGAGTCGACTTGGTTTTCTTTTTACGAGCAGTACTCC.